What follows are 32 T cell receptor beta chains derived from one specimen sequenced in a study of technical replicates of blood from a few donors. Clones were sequenced by immunoSEQ multiplex PCR, and TCRdb holds only the in-frame ones, with some missing. Found here are about 78,000 clones, 90% to 95% of them singletons; the top ten hold 0.35% to 0.45%. Input material: T cells isolated from PBMCs. The receptor source for this set is a human donor in good health.

J is TRBJ2-2 and V is TRBV10-2, with D possibly being TRBD1 (6 bases). This CDR3 spans 14 amino acids. Germline V gene sequence: CDR1 WSHSY, CDR2 SAAADI. The V end was cut by 6 bases, the J end by 4 bases, with 12 bases between. DNA for the CDR3: TGCGCCAGCAGCACAAACAGGGTCACCGGGGAGCTGTTTTTT. Amino acids: CASSTNRVTGELFF.

This clone came up a few times. The rearrangement joins TRBV27 to TRBJ2-3; TRBD1 matches 8 bases. This CDR3 is built from 16 residues. J lost 1 base, V lost 5 bases, and 8 bases had no gene match. Germline V gene lookup returns CDR1 MNHEY and CDR2 SMNVEV (reference sequence). In DNA, the CDR3 is TGTGCCAGCAGTCAGGGGACAGGACGGGGCACAGATACGCAGTATTTT. Residues: CASSQGTGRGTDTQYF.

This chain uses TRBV5-6 with TRBJ2-1; the match to TRBD2 covers 8 bases. Germline CDR1 is SGHDT and CDR2 is YYEEEE. The CDR3 sequence is 14 residues long. The V segment lost 2 bases and the J segment 16 bases; nucleotides outside the gene matches: 14. In nucleotides, the CDR3 is TGTGCCAGCAGCTTTGGTAGTGGACTAGCAGTTAGCTTCTTC. Amino acid sequence: CASSFGSGLAVSFF.

The chain couples TRBV5-5 to TRBJ1-1; 9 bases are shared with TRBD1. Trimming cost V 4 bases and J 10 bases; bases outside gene matches: 11. This CDR3 spans 14 amino acids. Per the germline V gene, CDR1 is SGHKS and CDR2 is YYEKEE (reference sequence). The DNA for the CDR3 is TGTGCCAGCAGCCTACAGGGGGCAAGTCTATCAGCTTTCTTT. This codes for CASSLQGASLSAFF.

V gene TRBV28 combines with J gene TRBJ1-5, with D unclear. This CDR3 has 13 amino acids. Trimming pared 5 bases from V and 5 bases from J, leaving 10 bases between. Germline-derived CDR1 and CDR2 are MDHEN and SYDVKM. CDR3 in DNA: TGTGCCAGCAGTCCGCCCGGGGATCAGCCCCAGCATTTT. This translates into CASSPPGDQPQHF.

This rearrangement joins TRBV19 to TRBJ1-1; 7 bases agree with TRBD1. The J segment lost 4 bases and the V segment lost 3 bases, leaving 5 bases of the junction unmatched. The CDR3 totals 14 residues. In germline, CDR1 is LNHDA, CDR2 SQIVND (reference sequence). CDR3 DNA sequence: TGTGCCAGTAGTATCCGGCAGGGGGGCACTGAAGCTTTCTTT. This codes for CASSIRQGGTEAFF.

The CDR3 is CASSLGPQRGMNTEAFF. The CDR3 nucleotides are TGCGCCAGCAGCTTGGGTCCCCAAAGGGGAATGAACACTGAAGCTTTCTTT. The J gene is TRBJ1-1, the V gene TRBV5-1; a weak D match, TRBD1 (5 bases). This CDR3 spans 17 amino acids. Germline-derived CDR1 and CDR2 are SGHRS and YFSETQ. V was shortened by 0 bases and J by 0 bases, with 15 bases between the two germline ends.

The gene calls are TRBV5-5 and TRBJ2-7, with 7 positions matching TRBD1. The CDR3 loop spans 15 amino acids. V lost 0 bases and J lost 0; bases outside the gene matches: 3. Looked up from germline, CDR1 is SGHKS and CDR2 is YYEKEE (reference sequence). CDR3 loop: CASSLVSGGSYEQYF. Written as DNA, the CDR3 is TGTGCCAGCAGCTTGGTTTCAGGGGGCTCCTACGAGCAGTACTTC. The full variable domain, completed using reference TRBV5-5 and TRBJ2-7, is DAGVTQSPTHLIKTRGQQVTLRCSPISGHKSVSWYQQVLGQGPQFIFQYYEKEERGRGNFPDRFSARQFPNYSSELNVNALLLGDSALYLCASSLVSGGSYEQYFGPGTRLTVT.

The genes are TRBV7-9 and TRBJ1-1; possible D gene TRBD1, 5 bases. V lost 5 bases and J lost 8, with 21 bases in between. This CDR3 comprises 15 residues. The germline V gene has CDR1 SEHNR and CDR2 FQNEAQ (reference sequence). CDR3 coding DNA: TGTGCCAGCAGCCACCAGGGATTGTGGGCAAGGGAAGCTTTCTTT. Its protein is CASSHQGLWAREAFF.

This chain joins TRBV25-1 and TRBJ2-7, with 9 bases lining up with TRBD1. Trimming took 10 bases from V and 4 from J; bases not matched to a gene: 8. The CDR3 loop spans 13 amino acids. The germline gives CDR1 MGHDK, CDR2 SYGVNS. CDR3 DNA sequence: TGTGCCACCACCGGGACAGGGAGGTACGAGCAGTACTTC. It codes for CATTGTGRYEQYF.

The genes are TRBV4-3 and TRBJ2-1; D is possibly TRBD1 (5 bases). With 2 bases removed from V and 2 bases from J, the gap between germline ends came to 16 bases. The length of the CDR3 is 17 residues. CDR1 and CDR2 (germline): LGHNA, YSLEER. The CDR3 is CASSQLPDQGTYNEQFF. The CDR3 nucleotides read TGCGCCAGCAGCCAACTCCCCGACCAGGGCACCTACAATGAGCAGTTCTTC.

The chain has TRBV6-1 and TRBJ2-7; the match to TRBD1 covers 11 bases. Trimming cost V 6 bases and J 4 bases; bases outside gene matches: 5. The germline CDR1 and CDR2 sequences are MNHNS and SASEGT. The CDR3 is made up of 14 amino acids. The DNA for the CDR3 is TGTGCCAGCAGACCCGGGACAGGGGGATACGAGCAGTACTTC. The encoded protein is CASRPGTGGYEQYF.

The chain couples TRBV18 to TRBJ1-5; TRBD1 agrees at 7 bases. Per the germline V gene, CDR1 is KGHSH and CDR2 is LQKENI. The V gene end was trimmed by 0 bases and the J gene end by 4 bases; junction bases not matched to a gene: 6. The CDR3 runs 16 residues. The CDR3 is CASSPPSAGGNQPQHF. The CDR3 DNA reads TGTGCCAGCTCACCACCGTCGGCAGGGGGGAATCAGCCCCAGCATTTT. Supplemented by reference TRBV18 and TRBJ1-5, the full variable domain reads NAGVMQNPRHLVRRRGQEARLRCSPMKGHSHVYWYRQLPEEGLKFMVYLQKENIIDESGMPKERFSAEFPKEGPSILRIQQVVRGDSAAYFCASSPPSAGGNQPQHFGDGTRLSIL.

This clone came up once. The chain couples TRBV28 to TRBJ2-3; no definite D call. CDR1 and CDR2 (germline): MDHEN, SYDVKM. V was cut by 8 bases and J by 0 bases, with 15 bases left in between. The length of the CDR3 is 15 residues. In DNA, the CDR3 is TGTGCCAGCCGTGGGCAGTCATCTAGCACAGATACGCAGTATTTT. Translation: CASRGQSSSTDTQYF. Looking up the rest from reference TRBV28 and TRBJ2-3 gives the full variable domain: DVKVTQSSRYLVKRTGEKVFLECVQDMDHENMFWYRQDPGLGLRLIYFSYDVKMKEKGDIPEGYSVSREKKERFSLILESASTNQTSMYLCASRGQSSSTDTQYFGPGTRLTVL.

The V call is TRBV6-4, the J call TRBJ2-3; 7 positions agree with TRBD2. Germline CDR1 and CDR2: MRHNA and SNTAGT. J lost 3 bases, V lost 3 bases, and 0 bases had no gene match. The CDR3 is made up of 13 amino acids. The CDR3 sequence: CASSERETDTQYF. Written as DNA, the CDR3 is TGTGCCAGCAGTGAGCGGGAGACAGATACGCAGTATTTT.

This chain links TRBV7-2 with TRBJ2-3; D is uncertain. Trimming cost V 3 bases and J 0 bases, with 7 bases left between them. There are 14 residues in the CDR3. From germline, CDR1 is SGHTA and CDR2 FQGNSA. CDR3 loop: CASSLGESTDTQYF. The CDR3 nucleotides read TGTGCCAGCAGCTTGGGCGAGAGCACAGATACGCAGTATTTT.

CDR3 DNA sequence: TGTGCCAGCAGTTTACAGGGGGTGTTAGAGACCCAGTACTTC. This codes for CASSLQGVLETQYF. This sequence joins TRBV27 and TRBJ2-5; TRBD1 agrees at 7 bases. V lost 2 bases and J lost 4; bases outside the gene matches: 4. From germline, CDR1 is MNHEY and CDR2 SMNVEV (reference sequence). This CDR3 region has 14 residues.

V and J are TRBV6-1 and TRBJ1-1; 10 bases agree with TRBD1. The germline V gene has CDR1 MNHNS and CDR2 SASEGT. This CDR3 has 14 residues. The J segment lost 5 bases and the V segment lost 8 bases, leaving 8 bases of the junction unmatched. The CDR3 bases are TGTGCCAGCTGGGACAGGGGATTTTGGACTGAAGCTTTCTTT. Protein sequence: CASWDRGFWTEAFF.

This sequence joins TRBV7-2 and TRBJ2-1; TRBD2 is a possible D gene (5 bases). V lost 4 bases and J 4 bases, leaving 14 bases between the germline ends. There are 15 residues in the CDR3. Germline-derived CDR1 and CDR2 are SGHTA and FQGNSA. CDR3 sequence (DNA): TGTGCCAGCAGCTCGGCGGCTAGCCAATACAATGAGCAGTTCTTC. It encodes CASSSAASQYNEQFF.

V is TRBV10-3 and J is TRBJ2-5, with a possible D match to TRBD2 (5 bases). Germline V gives CDR1 ENHRY, CDR2 SYGVKD. CDR3 size: 15 residues. The V and J ends lost 2 bases and 4 bases respectively, with 14 bases between them. The CDR3 sequence: CAISERAAVGETQYF. The CDR3 DNA is TGTGCCATCAGTGAGAGAGCGGCAGTAGGAGAGACCCAGTACTTC.

The chain couples TRBV7-9 to TRBJ1-1; D is perhaps TRBD1 (5 bases). This CDR3 spans 12 amino acids. Germline assignment: CDR1 SEHNR and CDR2 FQNEAQ (reference sequence). V gave up 6 bases and J gave up 10 bases, with 15 bases separating them. The CDR3 DNA reads TGTGCCAGCAGACCCAACCAGGGTCGAGCTTTCTTT. It translates to CASRPNQGRAFF.

Concerning this clone itself: A read error may produce the germline difference seen at one junction end. The chain carries TRBV19 and TRBJ2-1, with 7 bases identical to TRBD1. Germline CDR1 and CDR2: LNHDA and SQIVND (reference sequence). The CDR3 totals 15 residues. The DNA for the CDR3 is TGTGCCAGTAGCCTCAGGGGGACCTCCAACAATGAGCAGTTCTTC. Encoded protein: CASSLRGTSNNEQFF.

This clone was seen a single time. The rearrangement links TRBV5-1 to TRBJ2-7, with D possibly TRBD2 on 6 matching bases. CDR1 is SGHRS and CDR2 is YFSETQ in the germline V gene. V lost 2 bases, J lost 6 bases, and 12 bases lay in between. CDR3 length equals 13 residues. CDR3 in amino acids: CASSLSLEGEQYF. The CDR3 coding sequence is TGCGCCAGCAGCTTATCGTTGGAGGGCGAGCAGTACTTC.

V is TRBV27 and J is TRBJ2-3; 7 positions match TRBD2. Trimming took 1 base from V and 6 from J; bases not matched to a gene: 10. The germline CDR1 and CDR2 sequences are MNHEY and SMNVEV (reference sequence). The CDR3 runs 16 residues. CDR3 in DNA: TGTGCCAGCAGTTTATTAGGGAGAAGCGGGGTGGATACGCAGTATTTT. Its translation is CASSLLGRSGVDTQYF.

V and J are TRBV2 and TRBJ2-5; D might be TRBD1 (6 bases). From germline, CDR1 is SNHLY and CDR2 FYNNEI. This CDR3 has 14 residues. The V and J ends lost 7 bases and 1 base respectively, with 13 bases between them. The CDR3 reads CASTPGQLQETQYF. Here the CDR3 DNA reads TGTGCCAGCACCCCCGGACAGCTCCAAGAGACCCAGTACTTC. The whole variable domain, filled in from reference TRBV2 and TRBJ2-5, reads EPEVTQTPSHQVTQMGQEVILRCVPISNHLYFYWYRQILGQKVEFLVSFYNNEISEKSEIFDDQFSVERPDGSNFTLKIRSTKLEDSAMYFCASTPGQLQETQYFGPGTRLLVL.

This rearrangement joins TRBV4-1 to TRBJ1-5; a weak D match, TRBD1 (5 bases). The CDR3 runs 13 residues. Germline-derived CDR1 and CDR2 are MGHRA and YSYEKL. Trimming took 0 bases from V and 7 from J, leaving 7 bases between them. CDR3 nucleotides: TGCGCCAGCAGCCAAGAAAGGGGACAGCCCCAGCATTTT. It yields the protein CASSQERGQPQHF.

The chain uses TRBV5-1 and TRBJ2-2; D remains ambiguous. V was cut by 1 base and J by 5 bases, with 12 bases left in between. The V gene's germline CDR1 is SGHRS and CDR2 YFSETQ. This CDR3 spans 15 amino acids. CDR3 sequence: CASSLLQTNTGELFF. The CDR3 DNA is TGCGCCAGCAGCTTGTTACAAACCAATACCGGGGAGCTGTTTTTT.

The chain uses TRBV30 and TRBJ1-2, with 7 bases lining up with TRBD1. The CDR3 consists of 17 residues. Trimming took 0 bases from V and 2 from J; bases not matched to a gene: 12. The V gene's germline CDR1 is GTSNPN and CDR2 SVGIG (reference sequence). The chain's CDR3 is CAWSVPARDRENYGYTF. The CDR3, as DNA: TGTGCCTGGAGTGTACCCGCAAGAGACAGGGAAAACTATGGCTACACCTTC.

V and J are TRBV2 and TRBJ2-7; D might be TRBD2 (6 bases). Germline lookup yields CDR1 SNHLY and CDR2 FYNNEI. The V and J ends lost 1 base and 3 bases respectively, with 13 bases between them. This CDR3 region has 15 residues. This chain's CDR3 is CASSEGGMKFYEQYF. The CDR3, as DNA: TGTGCCAGCAGTGAAGGCGGGATGAAGTTCTACGAGCAGTACTTC.

The chain links TRBV2 to TRBJ2-2; possibly TRBD2 for D (5 bases). The V gene lost 4 bases and the J gene lost 4 bases, with 13 bases spanning the gap. Looked up from germline, CDR1 is SNHLY and CDR2 is FYNNEI. The CDR3 is 15 residues long. This CDR3 reads CASSVNLASTGELFF. The DNA of the CDR3 is TGTGCCAGCAGTGTAAACCTAGCAAGCACCGGGGAGCTGTTTTTT. The variable domain in full, with the rest retrieved from reference TRBV2 and TRBJ2-2, is EPEVTQTPSHQVTQMGQEVILRCVPISNHLYFYWYRQILGQKVEFLVSFYNNEISEKSEIFDDQFSVERPDGSNFTLKIRSTKLEDSAMYFCASSVNLASTGELFFGEGSRLTVL.

The chain employs TRBV5-4 and TRBJ1-1; unclear D gene. This CDR3 contains 14 residues. Germline-derived CDR1 and CDR2 are SGHNT and YYREEE (reference sequence). V shed 2 bases and J shed 4 bases, with 12 bases lying between them. DNA of the CDR3: TGTGCCAGCAGCTTTACAAGGGAGGCCACTGAAGCTTTCTTT. Encoded protein: CASSFTREATEAFF.

V is TRBV6-5 and J is TRBJ1-4; TRBD1 might be the D (6 bases). CDR1 is MNHEY and CDR2 is SVGAGI in the germline V gene. V dropped 0 bases and J dropped 8 bases, with 16 bases sitting between them. This CDR3 is 16 amino acids long. The CDR3 is CASSYSIGQGKEKLFF. CDR3 coding DNA: TGTGCCAGCAGTTACTCGATAGGCCAGGGGAAGGAAAAACTGTTTTTT.